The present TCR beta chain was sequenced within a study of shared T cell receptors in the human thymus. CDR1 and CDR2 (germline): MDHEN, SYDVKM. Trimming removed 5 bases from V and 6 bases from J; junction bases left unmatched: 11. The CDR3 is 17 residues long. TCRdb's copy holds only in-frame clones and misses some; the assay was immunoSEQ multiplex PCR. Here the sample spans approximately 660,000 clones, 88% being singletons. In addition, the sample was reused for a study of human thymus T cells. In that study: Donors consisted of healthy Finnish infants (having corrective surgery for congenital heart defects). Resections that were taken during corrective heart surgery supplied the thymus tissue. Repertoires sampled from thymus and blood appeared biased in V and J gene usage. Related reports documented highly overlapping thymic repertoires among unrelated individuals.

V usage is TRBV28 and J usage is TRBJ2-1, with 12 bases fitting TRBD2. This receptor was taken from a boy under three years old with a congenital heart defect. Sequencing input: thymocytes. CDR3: CASSPSGLAGRFNEQFF. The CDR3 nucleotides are TGTGCCAGCAGTCCCTCGGGACTAGCGGGTCGTTTCAATGAGCAGTTCTTC.